This TCR beta chain was sequenced during a study of early T cells in non-severe SARS-CoV-2 infection. The overall study: The authors sequenced bulk RNA from unsorted whole blood, leaving chains unpaired.

Broader study findings: Missing private and CD4 specificities, VDJdb matching favored anti-spike CD8 responses.

Each single cDNA molecule received a unique molecular identifier. Using its own MiXCR run on the 5' RACE reads, TCRdb lists one record per CDR3 protein. Of 60,000 or so distinct CDR3 sequences listed, about an eighth are singletons. V was shortened by 2 bases and J by 0 bases, with 8 bases between the two germline ends. The CDR3 runs 14 residues. Germline CDR1 and CDR2: DFQATT and SNEGSKA (reference sequence). As for this clonotype: Its antigen is unidentified.

The sequence was obtained from an adult who was a healthcare worker with PCR-confirmed SARS-CoV-2 infection or an uninfected control (not recorded which). The sequenced sample was whole blood. The gene calls are TRBV20-1 and TRBJ2-1; no firm D call. The CDR3 nucleotides are TGCAGTGCTAGAATCCAGACCTCCTACAATGAGCAGTTCTTC. Translation gives CSARIQTSYNEQFF.